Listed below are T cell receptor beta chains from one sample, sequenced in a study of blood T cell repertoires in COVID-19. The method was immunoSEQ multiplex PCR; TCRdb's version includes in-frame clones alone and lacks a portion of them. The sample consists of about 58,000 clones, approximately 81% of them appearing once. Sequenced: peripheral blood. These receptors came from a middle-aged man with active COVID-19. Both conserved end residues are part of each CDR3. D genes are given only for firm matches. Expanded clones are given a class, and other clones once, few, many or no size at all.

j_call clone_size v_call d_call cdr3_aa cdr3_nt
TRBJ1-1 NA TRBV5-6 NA CASSSTLNTEAFF TGTGCCAGCAGCTCAACACTGAACACTGAAGCTTTCTTT
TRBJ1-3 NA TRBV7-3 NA CASSWDPNRDKPLVSGNTIYF TGTGCCAGCAGCTGGGACCCCAACAGGGATAAACCTCTTGTCTCTGGAAACACCATATATTTT
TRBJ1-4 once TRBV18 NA CASSPRSTNEKLFF TGTGCCAGCTCACCGAGGTCAACTAATGAAAAACTGTTTTTT
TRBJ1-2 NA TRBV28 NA CASESYYGYTF TGTGCCAGCGAGAGTTACTATGGCTACACCTTC
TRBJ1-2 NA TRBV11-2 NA CASSPQVSSYGYTF TGTGCCAGCAGTCCCCAGGTTTCGAGCTATGGCTACACCTTC
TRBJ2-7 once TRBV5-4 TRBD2 CASSLAGRGRTYEQYF TGTGCCAGCAGCTTGGCCGGGCGCGGGAGAACCTACGAGCAGTACTTC
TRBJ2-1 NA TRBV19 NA CASSRGVVAYYNEQFF TGTGCCAGTAGTAGGGGAGTCGTGGCCTACTACAATGAGCAGTTCTTC
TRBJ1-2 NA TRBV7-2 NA CASSFSGARGYTF TGTGCCAGCAGCTTCTCAGGGGCGCGGGGCTACACCTTC
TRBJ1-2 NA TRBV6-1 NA CASSEDRQVNYGYTF TGTGCCAGCAGTGAAGACCGACAGGTTAACTATGGCTACACCTTC
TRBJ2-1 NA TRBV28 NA CASSSPYSGVYNEQFF TGTGCCAGCAGTTCCCCCTATAGCGGAGTTTACAATGAGCAGTTCTTC
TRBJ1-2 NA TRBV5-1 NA CASSEDEGPNYGYTF TGCGCCAGCAGCGAGGACGAGGGTCCTAACTATGGCTACACCTTC
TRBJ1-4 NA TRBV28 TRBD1 CASSYPGQNEKLFF TGTGCCAGCAGTTACCCGGGACAGAATGAAAAACTGTTTTTT
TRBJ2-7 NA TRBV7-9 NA CASSLNGGYEQYF TGTGCCAGCAGCTTAAACGGGGGATACGAGCAGTACTTC
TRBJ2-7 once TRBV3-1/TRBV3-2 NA CATMVQNHLPYEQYF TGTGCCACCATGGTTCAAAATCATCTACCCTACGAGCAGTACTTC
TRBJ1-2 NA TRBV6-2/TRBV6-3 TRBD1 CASSLDRDGYTF TGTGCCAGCAGTCTGGACAGGGATGGCTACACCTTC
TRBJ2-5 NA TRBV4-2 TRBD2 CASSPHGLAGYPHF TGTGCCAGCAGCCCGCATGGACTAGCGGGTTACCCTCACTTC
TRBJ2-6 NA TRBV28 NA CASTPPAPPGSGANVLTF TGTGCCAGCACCCCCCCCGCCCCCCCGGGCTCTGGGGCCAACGTCCTGACTTTC
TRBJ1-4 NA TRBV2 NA CASSLGPATNEKLFF TGTGCCAGCAGCCTGGGCCCTGCAACTAATGAAAAACTGTTTTTT
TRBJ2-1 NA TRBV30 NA CAWSRSSYNEQFF TGTGCCTGGAGTCGGTCCTCCTACAATGAGCAGTTCTTC
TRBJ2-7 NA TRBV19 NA CASSQGLANSYEQYF TGTGCCAGTAGCCAGGGGCTAGCCAACTCCTACGAGCAGTACTTC
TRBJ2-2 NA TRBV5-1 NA CASGGTVRSPGELFF TGCGCCAGCGGGGGGACTGTGAGATCACCCGGGGAGCTGTTTTTT
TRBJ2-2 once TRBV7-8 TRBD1 CASSLGQDEELFF TGTGCCAGCAGCTTGGGACAGGATGAGGAGCTGTTTTTT
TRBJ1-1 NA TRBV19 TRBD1 CASADRVAGLGSFF TGTGCCAGTGCCGACAGGGTAGCAGGATTAGGGAGCTTCTTT
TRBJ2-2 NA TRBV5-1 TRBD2 CASSLAGDLGELFF TGCGCCAGCAGCTTAGCGGGGGACCTCGGGGAGCTGTTTTTT
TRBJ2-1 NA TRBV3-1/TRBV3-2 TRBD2 CASSQVPLAGGNEQFF TGTGCCAGCAGCCAAGTTCCGCTAGCGGGAGGCAATGAGCAGTTCTTC
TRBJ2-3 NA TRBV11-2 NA CASSLETPQSADTQYF TGTGCCAGCAGCTTAGAAACCCCTCAGAGCGCAGATACGCAGTATTTT
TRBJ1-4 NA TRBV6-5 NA CASSYSFPTEEKLFF TGTGCCAGCAGTTACTCTTTTCCAACAGAAGAAAAACTGTTTTTT
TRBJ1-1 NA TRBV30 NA CAWSVPGMNTEAFF TGTGCCTGGAGTGTACCAGGAATGAACACTGAAGCTTTCTTT
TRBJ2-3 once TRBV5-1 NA CPGWDFPSTDTQYF TGCCCCGGCTGGGACTTTCCTAGCACAGATACGCAGTATTTT
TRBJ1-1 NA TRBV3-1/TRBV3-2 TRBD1 CASSQVQGGTEAFF TGTGCCAGCAGCCAAGTCCAGGGGGGCACTGAAGCTTTCTTT
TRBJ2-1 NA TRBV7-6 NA CASSLIVAGNNEQFF TGTGCCAGCAGCTTAATCGTTGCAGGGAACAATGAGCAGTTCTTC
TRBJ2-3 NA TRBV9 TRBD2 CASSPRSIATSGSPDTQYF TGTGCCAGCAGCCCTCGATCGATTGCGACTAGCGGGAGTCCAGATACGCAGTATTTT
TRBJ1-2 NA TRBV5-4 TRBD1 CASRPGRGQGYGYTF TGTGCCAGCAGACCCGGCAGGGGGCAGGGCTATGGCTACACCTTC
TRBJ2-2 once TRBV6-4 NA CASSDDGGTERGELFF TGTGCCAGCAGTGACGACGGCGGGACCGAGAGGGGGGAGCTGTTTTTT
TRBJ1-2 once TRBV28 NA CASSLGGGYRYGYTF TGTGCCAGCAGTTTAGGGGGCGGCTATAGGTATGGCTACACCTTC
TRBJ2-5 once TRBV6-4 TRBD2 CASSDFSGGSETQYF TGTGCCAGCAGTGACTTTAGCGGGGGGTCGGAGACCCAGTACTTC
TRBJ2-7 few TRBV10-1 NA CASSESGDGPYEQYF TGCGCCAGCAGTGAGTCGGGAGACGGGCCCTACGAGCAGTACTTC
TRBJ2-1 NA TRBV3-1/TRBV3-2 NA CASSQDRLDRQFF TGTGCCAGCAGCCAAGATCGGCTAGATAGGCAGTTCTTC
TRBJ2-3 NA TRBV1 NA CTSSGGLGLAGDQGSTDTQYF TGCACCAGCAGCGGGGGGTTAGGACTAGCGGGAGACCAAGGTAGCACAGATACGCAGTATTTT
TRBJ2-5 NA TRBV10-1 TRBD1 CASRQTGKTETQYF TGCGCCAGCAGGCAGACAGGGAAAACGGAGACCCAGTACTTC
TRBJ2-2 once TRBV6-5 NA CATNGLSGTGELFF TGTGCCACGAATGGTCTATCGGGCACCGGGGAGCTGTTTTTT
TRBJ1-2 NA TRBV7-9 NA CASSLGGGGYGYTF TGTGCCAGCAGCTTAGGTGGGGGAGGCTATGGCTACACCTTC
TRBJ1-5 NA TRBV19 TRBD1 CASSKDRVEQPQHF TGTGCCAGTAGTAAAGACAGGGTCGAGCAGCCCCAGCATTTT
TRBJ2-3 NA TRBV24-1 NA CATSGGVTDTQYF TGTGCCACCAGTGGGGGGGTTACAGATACGCAGTATTTT
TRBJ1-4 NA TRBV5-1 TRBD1 CASSSGTGDEKLFF TGCGCCAGCAGCTCGGGGACAGGGGATGAAAAACTGTTTTTT
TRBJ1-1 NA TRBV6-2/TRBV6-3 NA CASSNLMARGDEAFF TGTGCCAGCAGTAACCTTATGGCCCGGGGAGATGAAGCTTTCTTT
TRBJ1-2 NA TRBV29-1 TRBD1 CSVADRGPSYGYTF TGCAGCGTTGCTGACAGGGGCCCTTCTTATGGCTACACCTTC
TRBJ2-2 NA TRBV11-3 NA CASSLWSGVSTGELFF TGTGCCAGCAGCTTATGGTCGGGAGTCAGTACCGGGGAGCTGTTTTTT
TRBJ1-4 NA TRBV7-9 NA CASSFVGGKDEKLFF TGTGCCAGCAGCTTCGTAGGGGGAAAGGATGAAAAACTGTTTTTT
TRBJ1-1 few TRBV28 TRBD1 CASTSTGTANTEAFF TGTGCCAGCACCTCGACCGGGACAGCGAACACTGAAGCTTTCTTT
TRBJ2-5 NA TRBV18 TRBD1 CASSPSLQGEETQYF TGTGCCAGCTCACCGAGCCTACAGGGGGAAGAGACCCAGTACTTC
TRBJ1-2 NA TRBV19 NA CASSGRGTEDGYTF TGTGCCAGTAGTGGAAGGGGGACGGAAGATGGCTACACCTTC
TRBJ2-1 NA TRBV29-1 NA CSVLQDLRYNEQFF TGCAGCGTTCTACAGGACCTCCGTTACAATGAGCAGTTCTTC
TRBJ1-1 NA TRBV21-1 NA CASSKAGALGKDGNTEAFF TGTGCCAGCAGCAAAGCGGGGGCTCTGGGCAAGGACGGAAACACTGAAGCTTTCTTT
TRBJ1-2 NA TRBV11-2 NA CASSLVGGPQNYGYTF TGTGCCAGCAGCTTAGTGGGGGGGCCCCAAAACTATGGCTACACCTTC
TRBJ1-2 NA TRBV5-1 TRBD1 CASSMDRAYGYTF TGCGCCAGCAGCATGGACAGGGCCTATGGCTACACCTTC
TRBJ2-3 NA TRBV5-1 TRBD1 CASSSGTATDTQYF TGCGCCAGCAGCTCTGGGACAGCGACAGATACGCAGTATTTT